This T cell receptor (beta chain) was documented in a study of shared clonotypes between healthy human individuals. This CDR3 has 15 amino acids. Germline V CDR1 and CDR2: SGHRS, YFSETQ. The ends lost 4 bases at V and 2 bases at J; junction bases unmatched: 4. Here immunoSEQ multiplex PCR was the method, and the copy in TCRdb shows in-frame clones only, minus some. The sample has under 2.5 million clones; about 90% are singletons. Only Caucasian adults living in Nashville, Tennessee served as donors. What was sequenced was naive CD4+ T cells from PBMCs. Subset: CD45RA+ positively selected. This receptor was obtained from a man between 18 and 35 years old in good health. Some clones in this sample may be carry-over from other donors' samples. V is TRBV5-1 and J is TRBJ2-7; 12 positions match TRBD2. The CDR3 coding sequence is TGCGCCAGCAGCCCGGCTAGCGGGAGGGCCTACGAGCAGTACTTC. It is translated as CASSPASGRAYEQYF.